Following are 5 T cell receptor beta chains from one sample sequenced in a study of blood T cell repertoires in COVID-19. Sequenced by immunoSEQ multiplex PCR; TCRdb stores in-frame clones only, minus some. Among about 310,000 clones listed, 85% were seen once. Material for sequencing was PBMCs or T cells enriched from blood (not recorded which). These receptors all stem from a woman in her thirties who had been exposed to COVID-19.

The chain combines TRBV6-5 with TRBJ1-4; TRBD1 agrees at 8 bases. Germline assignment: CDR1 MNHEY and CDR2 SVGAGI. J lost 1 base, V lost 4 bases, and 5 bases had no gene match. The CDR3 is made up of 16 amino acids. This chain's CDR3 is CASSLGQGGTNEKLFF. For the CDR3, the DNA is TGTGCCAGCAGTTTAGGACAGGGCGGAACTAATGAAAAACTGTTTTTT.

There are a few counts of this clone. J is TRBJ2-6 and V is TRBV4-1; D not certain. The CDR3 has 17 residues. Germline lookup yields CDR1 MGHRA and CDR2 YSYEKL. The V end lost 4 bases, the J end lost 1 base, and 14 bases lay between the germline ends. CDR3 in amino acids: CASSLKTYSSGANVLTF. The CDR3 bases are TGCGCCAGCAGCCTAAAGACTTATTCGTCTGGGGCCAACGTCCTGACTTTC.

This rearrangement joins TRBV30 to TRBJ2-1; 9 positions match TRBD1. The CDR3 extends over 13 amino acids. The germline gives CDR1 GTSNPN, CDR2 SVGIG (reference sequence). Trimming cost V 5 bases and J 8 bases; bases outside gene matches: 7. The CDR3 is CAWEGQGRDEQFF. The CDR3 DNA sequence: TGTGCCTGGGAGGGACAGGGAAGGGATGAGCAGTTCTTC. Filled out from reference TRBV30 and TRBJ2-1, the complete variable domain reads SQTIHQWPATLVQPVGSPLSLECTVEGTSNPNLYWYRQAAGRGLQLLFYSVGIGQISSEVPQNLSASRPQDRQFILSSKKLLLSDSGFYLCAWEGQGRDEQFFGPGTRLTVL.

The chain carries TRBV6-1 and TRBJ1-4; the D is unclear. The CDR3 is 16 residues long. Germline lookup yields CDR1 MNHNS and CDR2 SASEGT. The ends were cut back, 4 bases at V and 4 bases at J, with 16 bases in the middle. The CDR3 here is CASSAAGDRRNEKLFF. DNA of the CDR3: TGTGCCAGCAGTGCCGCAGGTGATCGTCGTAATGAAAAACTGTTTTTT.

This chain joins TRBV7-6 and TRBJ2-6, with 11 positions matching TRBD2. Trimming removed 5 bases from V and 1 base from J; junction bases left unmatched: 10. CDR3 length equals 19 residues. Germline CDR1 reads SGHVS; CDR2 reads FNYEAQ. CDR3 protein: CASSAVLAGELSGANVLTF. DNA for the CDR3: TGTGCCAGCAGCGCCGTACTAGCGGGAGAACTTTCTGGGGCCAACGTCCTGACTTTC. Full variable domain (rest looked up from reference TRBV7-6 and TRBJ2-6): GAGVSQSPRYKVTKRGQDVALRCDPISGHVSLYWYRQALGQGPEFLTYFNYEAQQDKSGLPNDRFSAERPEGSISTLTIQRTEQRDSAMYRCASSAVLAGELSGANVLTFGAGSRLTVL.